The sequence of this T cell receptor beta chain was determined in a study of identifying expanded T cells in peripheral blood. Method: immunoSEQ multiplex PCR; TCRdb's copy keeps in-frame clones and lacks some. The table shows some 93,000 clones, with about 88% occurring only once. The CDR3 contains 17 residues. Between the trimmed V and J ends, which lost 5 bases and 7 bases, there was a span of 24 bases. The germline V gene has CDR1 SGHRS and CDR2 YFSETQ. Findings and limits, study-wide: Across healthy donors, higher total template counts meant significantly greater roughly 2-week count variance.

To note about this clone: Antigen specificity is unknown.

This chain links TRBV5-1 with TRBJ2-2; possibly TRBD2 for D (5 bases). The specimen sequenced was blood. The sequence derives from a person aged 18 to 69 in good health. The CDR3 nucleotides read TGCGCCAGCAGGTCTCGCCGGGGAGCCAGTCCCCACGGGGAGCTGTTTTTT. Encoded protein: CASRSRRGASPHGELFF. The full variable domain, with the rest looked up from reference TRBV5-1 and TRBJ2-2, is KAGVTQTPRYLIKTRGQQVTLSCSPISGHRSVSWYQQTPGQGLQFLFEYFSETQRNKGNFPGRFSGRQFSNSRSEMNVSTLELGDSALYLCASRSRRGASPHGELFFGEGSRLTVL.